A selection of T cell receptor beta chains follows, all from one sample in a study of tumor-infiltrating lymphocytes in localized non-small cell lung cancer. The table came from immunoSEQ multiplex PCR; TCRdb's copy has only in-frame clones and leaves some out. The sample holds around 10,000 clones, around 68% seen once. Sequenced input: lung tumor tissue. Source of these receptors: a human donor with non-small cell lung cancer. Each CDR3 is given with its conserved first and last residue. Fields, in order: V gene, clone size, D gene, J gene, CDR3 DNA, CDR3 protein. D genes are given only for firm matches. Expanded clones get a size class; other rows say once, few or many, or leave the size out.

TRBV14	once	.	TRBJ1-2	TGTGCCAGCAGCCATGTCAACAGGGCGGACTATGGCTACACCTTC	CASSHVNRADYGYTF
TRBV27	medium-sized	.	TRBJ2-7	TGTGCCAGCAGATCTCAGGGTAAGCAGTACTTC	CASRSQGKQYF
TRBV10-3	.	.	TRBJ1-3	TGTGCCACGAACGCGGGAGGGGTAGGCGGAAACACCATATATTTT	CATNAGGVGGNTIYF
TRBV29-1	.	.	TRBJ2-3	TGCAGCGTTGAGGTCAGGTCTGGTAGGGATACGCAGTATTTT	CSVEVRSGRDTQYF
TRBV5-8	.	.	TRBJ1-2	TGTGCCAGCAGCTTGTCAAGGAACTATGGCTACACCTTC	CASSLSRNYGYTF
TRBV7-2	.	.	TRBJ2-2	TGTGCCAGCAGCGGGACATATACCGGGGAGCTGTTTTTT	CASSGTYTGELFF
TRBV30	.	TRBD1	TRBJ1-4	TGTGCCTTCCGGGACAGGGGGCGTGAAAAACTGTTTTTT	CAFRDRGREKLFF
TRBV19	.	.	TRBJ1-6	TGTGCCAGTAGTATAGCGGCGAATTCACCCCTCCACTTT	CASSIAANSPLHF
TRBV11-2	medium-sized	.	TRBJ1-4	TGTGCCAGCAGCCTTAGGCCAGAAAAACTGTTTTTT	CASSLRPEKLFF
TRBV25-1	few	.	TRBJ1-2	TGTGCCAGCAGTGAACCCTGGGGGGGTTTTGGCTACACCTTC	CASSEPWGGFGYTF
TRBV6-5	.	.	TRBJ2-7	TGTGCCAGCAGTTTGACTACAACATCCTACGAGCAGTACTTC	CASSLTTTSYEQYF
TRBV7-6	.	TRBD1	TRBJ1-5	TGTGCCAGCAGCTTCTCCCAGGGGGATCAGCCCCAGCATTTT	CASSFSQGDQPQHF
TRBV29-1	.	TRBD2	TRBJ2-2	TGCAGCGTTGAAGTTAGCGGGGGGGGTGCCGGGGAGCTGTTTTTT	CSVEVSGGGAGELFF
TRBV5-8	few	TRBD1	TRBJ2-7	TGTGCCAGCAGCTTAGGGACAGCCGAGCAGTACTTC	CASSLGTAEQYF
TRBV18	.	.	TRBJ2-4	TGTGCCAGCTCACCACAAGGCGGAACGCTAGCCAAAAACATTCAGTACTTC	CASSPQGGTLAKNIQYF
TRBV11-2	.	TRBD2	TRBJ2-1	TGTGCCAGCAGCGGGAGCGGGATCTACAATGAGCAGTTCTTC	CASSGSGIYNEQFF
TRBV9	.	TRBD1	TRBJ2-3	TGTGCCAGCAGCGTAGATCAGGGGGCGACTAGCACAGATACGCAGTATTTT	CASSVDQGATSTDTQYF
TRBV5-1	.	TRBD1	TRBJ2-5	TGCGCCAGCAGTATGGAAGGACAGGGAGAGACCCAGTACTTC	CASSMEGQGETQYF
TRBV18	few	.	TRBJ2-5	TGTGCCAGCTCACCCGAGGGTCCACAAGAGACCCAGTACTTC	CASSPEGPQETQYF
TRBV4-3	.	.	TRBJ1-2	TGCGCCAGCAGCCTAGAATATGCCGGGGGACGCTATGGCTACACCTTC	CASSLEYAGGRYGYTF
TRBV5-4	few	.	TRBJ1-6	TGTGCCAGCAGCTTGGCCCCCGACAGCAATTCACCCCTCCACTTT	CASSLAPDSNSPLHF
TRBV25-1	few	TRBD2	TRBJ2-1	TGTGCCAGCAGCCCTGGACTAGCCCACAATGAGCAGTTCTTC	CASSPGLAHNEQFF
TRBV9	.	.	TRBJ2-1	TGTGCCAGCAGCCACTACAATGAGCAGTTCTTC	CASSHYNEQFF
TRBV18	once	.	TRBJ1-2	TGTGCCAGCTCACCACCGCTAGGGACCTCGGAGGGCTACACCTTC	CASSPPLGTSEGYTF
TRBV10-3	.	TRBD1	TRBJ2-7	TGTGCCATCAGTGAACGGCAGGGGGAAGGCTACGAGCAGTACTTC	CAISERQGEGYEQYF
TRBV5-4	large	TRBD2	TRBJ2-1	TGTGCCAGCACCATGCTAGCGGGAGTTATCAATGAGCAGTTCTTC	CASTMLAGVINEQFF
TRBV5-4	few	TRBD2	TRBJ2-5	TGTGCCAGCAGCTTGGGACTAGCGGGGGTGAAGACCCAGTACTTC	CASSLGLAGVKTQYF
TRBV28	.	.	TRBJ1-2	TGTGCCAGCACGACAGGCGCCAGTCTCTATGGCTACACCTTC	CASTTGASLYGYTF
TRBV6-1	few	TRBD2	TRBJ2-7	TGTGCCAGCAGTGATGGGGGACTAGGGACGGTGTACTTC	CASSDGGLGTVYF
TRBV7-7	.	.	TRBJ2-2	TGTGCCAGCAGCCGAACCCTCGGGGGCTTAGGTACCGGGGAGCTGTTTTTT	CASSRTLGGLGTGELFF
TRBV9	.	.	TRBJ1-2	TGTGCCAGCAGCGTAGGGGCAGGGGACTATGGCTACACCTTC	CASSVGAGDYGYTF
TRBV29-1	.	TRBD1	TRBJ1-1	TGCAGCGTGCGGACAGGGGCGAACACTGAAGCTTTCTTT	CSVRTGANTEAFF
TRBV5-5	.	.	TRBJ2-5	TGTGCCAGCAGCTCCTCGGGACTCCAAGAGACCCAGTACTTC	CASSSSGLQETQYF
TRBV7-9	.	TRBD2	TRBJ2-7	TGTGCCAGCAGCTTTAGGGGGACTAGCTCCTACGAGCAGTACTTC	CASSFRGTSSYEQYF
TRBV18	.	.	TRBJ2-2	TGTGCCAGCTCTCAAGACATATACACCGGGGAGCTGTTTTTT	CASSQDIYTGELFF
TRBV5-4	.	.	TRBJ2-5	TGTGCCAGCAGCCGGAGAGGAACGGAGACCCAGTACTTC	CASSRRGTETQYF
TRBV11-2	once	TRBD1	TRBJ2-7	TGTGCCAGCAGCCAGGGGACAGCTAATCCCTACGAGCAGTACTTC	CASSQGTANPYEQYF
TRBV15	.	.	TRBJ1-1	TGTGCCACCAGCAGAGAAGGGAACACTGAAGCTTTCTTT	CATSREGNTEAFF
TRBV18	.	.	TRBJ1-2	TGTGCCAGCTCACCACAGGTCTTGACAGGCCAAAACTATGGCTACACCTTC	CASSPQVLTGQNYGYTF
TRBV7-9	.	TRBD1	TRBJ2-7	TGTGCCAGCAGCGCGGGACAGGGGGTCGACGAGCAGTACTTC	CASSAGQGVDEQYF
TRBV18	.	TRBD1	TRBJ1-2	TGTGCCAGCTCACCTGGACAGGATAACTATGGCTACACCTTC	CASSPGQDNYGYTF
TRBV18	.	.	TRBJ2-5	TGTGCCAGCTCACCACGGTGGGGGACGGGAGAGACCCAGTACTTC	CASSPRWGTGETQYF
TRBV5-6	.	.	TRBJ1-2	TGTGCCAGCAGCTTGTGGGGCGGAGCTAACTATGGCTACACCTTC	CASSLWGGANYGYTF
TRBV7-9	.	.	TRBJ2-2	TGTGCCAGCAACCCGGGACACCTGAACACCGGGGAGCTGTTTTTT	CASNPGHLNTGELFF
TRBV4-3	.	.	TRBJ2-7	TGCGCCAGCAGCCAAGAAACAGGGACCTACGAGCAGTACTTC	CASSQETGTYEQYF
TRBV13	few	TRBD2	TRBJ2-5	TGTGCCAGCAGCTTGGGACTAGCGGGGCAAGAGACCCAGTACTTC	CASSLGLAGQETQYF
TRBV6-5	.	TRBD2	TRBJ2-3	TGTGCCAGCAGTTGGGGACTAGCCGGGGCAGATACGCAGTATTTT	CASSWGLAGADTQYF
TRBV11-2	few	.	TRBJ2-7	TGTGCCAGCAGCTTTGAAGCAGGATACGAGCAGTACTTC	CASSFEAGYEQYF
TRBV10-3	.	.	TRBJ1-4	TGTGCCATCAGTGAGTCCGGGTTAAGGGAAAAACTGTTTTTT	CAISESGLREKLFF
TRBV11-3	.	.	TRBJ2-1	TGTGCCAGCGGCCCAGGTCAGGGAAACAATGAGCAGTTCTTC	CASGPGQGNNEQFF
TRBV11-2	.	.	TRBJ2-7	TGTGCCAGCAGCTACAGGGCGATTCAGGGCGAGCAGTACTTC	CASSYRAIQGEQYF
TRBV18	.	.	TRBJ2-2	TGTGCCAGCTCACCACTACATATAGGGTCCGGGGAGCTGTTTTTT	CASSPLHIGSGELFF
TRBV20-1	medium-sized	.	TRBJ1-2	TGCAGTGCTAGCTCGGGAGACCGCTACACCTTC	CSASSGDRYTF